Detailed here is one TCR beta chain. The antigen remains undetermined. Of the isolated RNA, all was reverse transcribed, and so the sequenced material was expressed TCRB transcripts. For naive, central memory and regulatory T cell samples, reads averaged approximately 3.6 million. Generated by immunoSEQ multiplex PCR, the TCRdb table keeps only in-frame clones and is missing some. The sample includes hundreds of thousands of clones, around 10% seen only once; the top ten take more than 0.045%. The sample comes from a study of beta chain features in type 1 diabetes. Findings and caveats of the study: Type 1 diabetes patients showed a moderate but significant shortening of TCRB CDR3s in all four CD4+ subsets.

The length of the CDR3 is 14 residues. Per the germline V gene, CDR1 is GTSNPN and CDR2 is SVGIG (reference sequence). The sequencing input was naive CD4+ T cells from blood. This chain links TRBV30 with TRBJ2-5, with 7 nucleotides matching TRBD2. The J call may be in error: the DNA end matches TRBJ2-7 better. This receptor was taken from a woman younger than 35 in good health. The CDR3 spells CAWSTQGGPYEQYF. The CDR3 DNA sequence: TGTGCCTGGAGTACCCAGGGAGGGCCCTACGAGCAGTACTTC.